These 15 T cell receptor beta chains were sequenced from one sample in a study of blood T cell repertoires in COVID-19. Clones were read by immunoSEQ multiplex PCR, and TCRdb kept only the in-frame ones, dropping some. The sample consists of roughly 260,000 clones, 88% of them appearing once. Sequencing input: peripheral blood. These receptors originate from a woman aged 25 to 39 with COVID-19, enrolled during active disease.

DNA of the CDR3: TGTGCCAGCAGCGCGGACAGGCCTTGGGGCTACGAGCAGTACTTC. This translates into CASSADRPWGYEQYF. The chain combines TRBV5-5 with TRBJ2-7, with TRBD1 matching over 7 bases. This CDR3 is built from 15 residues. CDR1 and CDR2 (germline): SGHKS, YYEKEE (reference sequence). V lost 4 bases to trimming and J lost 3 bases; unmatched junction nucleotides: 10.

The chain carries TRBV3-1 (or the pseudogene TRBV3-2) and TRBJ1-1; unclear D gene. The V end lost 6 bases, the J end lost 1 base, and 6 bases lay between the germline ends. CDR1 and CDR2 from the germline V gene are LGHDT and YNNKEL (reference sequence). This CDR3 is 12 amino acids long. The CDR3 sequence: CASRAWNTEAFF. CDR3 bases: TGTGCCAGCAGGGCCTGGAACACTGAAGCTTTCTTT.

The V call is TRBV30, the J call TRBJ2-7; 11 bases line up with TRBD1. The V and J ends lost 3 bases and 5 bases, in that order; junction bases with no gene match: 3. Per the germline V gene, CDR1 is GTSNPN and CDR2 is SVGIG (reference sequence). The CDR3 is 13 amino acids. The CDR3 DNA reads as TGTGCCTGGAGAAGGACAGGGGGCAACGAGCAGTACTTC. It encodes CAWRRTGGNEQYF.

The chain recombines TRBV27 with TRBJ1-1; D is perhaps TRBD1 (5 bases). V was trimmed by 3 bases and J by 4 bases, leaving 12 bases between them. Germline loops: CDR1 MNHEY, CDR2 SMNVEV (reference sequence). CDR3 length equals 14 residues. CDR3 DNA sequence: TGTGCCAGCAGTTTCCGACAGTCCCCCACTGAAGCTTTCTTT. As protein: CASSFRQSPTEAFF.

V gene TRBV10-2 combines with J gene TRBJ2-5; the match to TRBD1 covers 8 bases. The CDR3 totals 13 residues. CDR1 and CDR2 (germline): WSHSY, SAAADI. Trimming removed 7 bases from V and 4 bases from J; junction bases left unmatched: 5. CDR3: CASKRTGRETQYF. For the CDR3, the DNA is TGCGCCAGCAAAAGGACAGGGCGAGAGACCCAGTACTTC.

The CDR3 loop reads CAWRHSSYEQYF. The DNA for the CDR3 is TGTGCCTGGAGGCACAGCTCCTACGAGCAGTACTTC. The chain recombines TRBV30 with TRBJ2-7, with D unclear. The CDR3 runs 12 residues. Germline V gene sequence: CDR1 GTSNPN, CDR2 SVGIG (reference sequence). The ends were cut back, 3 bases at V and 0 bases at J, with 6 bases in the middle. The full variable domain, with the rest looked up from reference TRBV30 and TRBJ2-7, is SQTIHQWPATLVQPVGSPLSLECTVEGTSNPNLYWYRQAAGRGLQLLFYSVGIGQISSEVPQNLSASRPQDRQFILSSKKLLLSDSGFYLCAWRHSSYEQYFGPGTRLTVT.

The chain combines TRBV2 with TRBJ2-7; weak D call: TRBD2 (5 bases). The CDR3 runs to 14 residues. Germline assignment: CDR1 SNHLY and CDR2 FYNNEI. Between the trimmed V and J ends, which lost 6 bases and 4 bases, there was a span of 16 bases. The CDR3 spells CASRRSGRGYEQYF. The CDR3 DNA sequence: TGTGCCAGCAGGAGGAGCGGTCGAGGGTACGAGCAGTACTTC.

The chain has TRBV25-1 and TRBJ2-3; 7 nucleotides line up with TRBD1. Trimming cost V 4 bases and J 2 bases; bases outside gene matches: 9. The CDR3 sequence is 16 residues long. CDR1 and CDR2 from the germline V gene are MGHDK and SYGVNS. The CDR3 sequence: CASSAAGTVDTDTQYF. CDR3 nucleotides: TGTGCCAGCAGTGCCGCCGGGACAGTTGACACAGATACGCAGTATTTT.

V and J are TRBV28 and TRBJ1-5; D is unclear. Trimming removed 5 bases at V and 5 bases at J, with 16 bases between. The CDR3 has 15 amino acids. The germline V gene encodes CDR1 MDHEN and CDR2 SYDVKM. In DNA, the CDR3 is TGTGCCAGCAGTATCGATCGGGGATGGGATCAGCCCCAGCATTTT. Protein product: CASSIDRGWDQPQHF.

The chain combines TRBV7-9 with TRBJ1-5; 9 nucleotides agree with TRBD1. V shed 6 bases, J shed 5 bases, and the junction held 5 bases outside the gene matches. CDR1 is SEHNR, CDR2 FQNEAQ, per germline (reference sequence). CDR3 size: 14 residues. The CDR3 DNA is TGTGCCAGCAGTCCCACAGGGGGCGATCAGCCCCAGCATTTT. It codes for CASSPTGGDQPQHF.

The chain has TRBV7-2 and TRBJ2-5, with 8 bases lining up with TRBD2. The germline gives CDR1 SGHTA, CDR2 FQGNSA. This CDR3 comprises 15 residues. J gave up 4 bases and V 0 bases, and 4 bases lay outside the gene matches. CDR3: CASSLAAGGSETQYF. CDR3 in DNA: TGTGCCAGCAGCTTAGCGGCGGGAGGATCAGAGACCCAGTACTTC.

The CDR3 reads CASSFLDRVNTEAFF. The CDR3 DNA sequence: TGTGCCAGCAGTTTCCTTGACAGGGTGAACACTGAAGCTTTCTTT. The gene calls are TRBV27 and TRBJ1-1; 7 nucleotides align to TRBD1. This CDR3 spans 15 amino acids. J lost 0 bases, V lost 3 bases, and 4 bases had no gene match. Germline assignment: CDR1 MNHEY and CDR2 SMNVEV (reference sequence).

The CDR3 protein is CASSQGQGISTEQFF. CDR3 DNA: TGTGCCAGCAGCCAGGGACAGGGGATTTCTACTGAGCAGTTCTTC. J is TRBJ2-1 and V is TRBV3-1 (or the pseudogene TRBV3-2); 10 bases are shared with TRBD1. The CDR3 is 15 residues long. CDR1 and CDR2 (germline): LGHDT, YNNKEL (reference sequence). V was clipped by 3 bases and J by 9 bases; unmatched bases: 8.

The V gene is TRBV5-1, the J gene TRBJ1-2, with D unclear. The germline V gene has CDR1 SGHRS and CDR2 YFSETQ. With 2 bases removed from V and 1 base from J, the gap between germline ends came to 6 bases. CDR3 size: 13 residues. The CDR3 protein is CASSFADNYGYTF. CDR3 sequence (DNA): TGCGCCAGCAGCTTCGCAGATAACTATGGCTACACCTTC.

V gene TRBV6-6 combines with J gene TRBJ2-7; possible D gene TRBD1, 6 bases. The CDR3 loop spans 13 amino acids. Trimming removed 4 bases from V and 3 bases from J, with 10 bases in between. The V gene's germline CDR1 is MNHNY and CDR2 SVGAGI (reference sequence). CDR3 region: CASSSMTGYEQYF. The CDR3 DNA reads as TGTGCCAGCAGTTCCATGACAGGCTACGAGCAGTACTTC.